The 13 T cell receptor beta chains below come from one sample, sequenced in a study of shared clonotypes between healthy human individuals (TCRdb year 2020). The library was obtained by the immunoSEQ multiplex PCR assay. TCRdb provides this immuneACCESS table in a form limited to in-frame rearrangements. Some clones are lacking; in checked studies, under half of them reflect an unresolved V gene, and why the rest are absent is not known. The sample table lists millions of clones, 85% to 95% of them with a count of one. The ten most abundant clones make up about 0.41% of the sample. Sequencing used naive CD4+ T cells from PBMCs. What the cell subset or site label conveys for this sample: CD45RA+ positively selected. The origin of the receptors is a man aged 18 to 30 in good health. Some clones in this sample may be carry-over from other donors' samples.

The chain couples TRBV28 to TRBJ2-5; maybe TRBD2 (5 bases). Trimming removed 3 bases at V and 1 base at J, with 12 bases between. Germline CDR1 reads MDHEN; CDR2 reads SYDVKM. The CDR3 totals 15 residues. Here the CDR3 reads CASSFSRLIQETQYF. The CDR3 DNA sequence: TGTGCCAGCAGTTTTTCGCGACTAATCCAAGAGACCCAGTACTTC.

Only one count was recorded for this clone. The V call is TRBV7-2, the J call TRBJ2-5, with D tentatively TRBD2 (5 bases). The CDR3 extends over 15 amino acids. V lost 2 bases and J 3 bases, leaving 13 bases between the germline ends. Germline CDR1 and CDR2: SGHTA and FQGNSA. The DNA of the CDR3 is TGTGCCAGCAGCTTAAAATCTAGCTGGGAAGAGACCCAGTACTTC. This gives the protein CASSLKSSWEETQYF.

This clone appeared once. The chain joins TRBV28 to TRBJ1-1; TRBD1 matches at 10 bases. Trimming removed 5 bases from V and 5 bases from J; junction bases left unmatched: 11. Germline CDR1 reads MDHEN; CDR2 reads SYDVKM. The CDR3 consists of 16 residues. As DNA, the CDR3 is TGTGCCAGCAGTCCTCCTCGGGGACAGGGGTTGACTGAAGCTTTCTTT. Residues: CASSPPRGQGLTEAFF.

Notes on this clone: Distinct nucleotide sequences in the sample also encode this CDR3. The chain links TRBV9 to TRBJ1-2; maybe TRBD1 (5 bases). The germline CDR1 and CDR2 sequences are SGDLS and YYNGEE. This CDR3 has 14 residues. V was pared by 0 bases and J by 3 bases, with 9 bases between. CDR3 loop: CASSVGQGDYGYTF. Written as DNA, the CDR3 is TGTGCCAGCAGCGTAGGGCAAGGGGACTATGGCTACACCTTC.

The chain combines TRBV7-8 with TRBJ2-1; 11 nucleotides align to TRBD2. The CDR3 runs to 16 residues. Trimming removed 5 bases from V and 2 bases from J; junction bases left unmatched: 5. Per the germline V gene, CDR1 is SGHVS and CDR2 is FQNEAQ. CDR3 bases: TGTGCCAGCAGCCCGCGACTAGCGGGGACCTACAATGAGCAGTTCTTC. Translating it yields CASSPRLAGTYNEQFF.

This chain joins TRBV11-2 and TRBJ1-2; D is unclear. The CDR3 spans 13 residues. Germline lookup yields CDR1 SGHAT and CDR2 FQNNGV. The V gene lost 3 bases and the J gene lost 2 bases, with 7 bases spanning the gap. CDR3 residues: CASSLGENYGYTF. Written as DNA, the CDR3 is TGTGCCAGCAGCTTGGGCGAAAACTATGGCTACACCTTC. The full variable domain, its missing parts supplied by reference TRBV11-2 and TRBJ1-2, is EAGVAQSPRYKIIEKRQSVAFWCNPISGHATLYWYQQILGQGPKLLIQFQNNGVVDDSQLPKDRFSAERLKGVDSTLKIQPAKLEDSAVYLCASSLGENYGYTFGSGTRLTVV.

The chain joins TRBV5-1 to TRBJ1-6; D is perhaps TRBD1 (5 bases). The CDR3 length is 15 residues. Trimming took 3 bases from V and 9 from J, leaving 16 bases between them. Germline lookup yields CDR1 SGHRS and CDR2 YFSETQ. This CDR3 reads CASSSGLSLGSPLHF. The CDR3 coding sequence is TGCGCCAGCAGCTCGGGACTGAGTCTCGGTTCACCCCTCCACTTT. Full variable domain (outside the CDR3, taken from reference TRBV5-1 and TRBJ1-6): KAGVTQTPRYLIKTRGQQVTLSCSPISGHRSVSWYQQTPGQGLQFLFEYFSETQRNKGNFPGRFSGRQFSNSRSEMNVSTLELGDSALYLCASSSGLSLGSPLHFGNGTRLTVT.

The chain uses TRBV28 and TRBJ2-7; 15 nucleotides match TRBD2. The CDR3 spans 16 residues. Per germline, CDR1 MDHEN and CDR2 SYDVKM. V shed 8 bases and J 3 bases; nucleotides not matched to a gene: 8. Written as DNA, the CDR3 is TGTGCCAGCTCCGGGACTAGCGGGAGGACGAACTACGAGCAGTACTTC. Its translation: CASSGTSGRTNYEQYF.

CDR3 sequence (DNA): TGTGCCTGGAGTAGGCCTTTCGGTGGGGACATTCAGTACTTC. Its protein is CAWSRPFGGDIQYF. The chain uses TRBV30 and TRBJ2-4; D gene uncertain. CDR1 is GTSNPN, CDR2 SVGIG, per germline (reference sequence). V was shortened by 2 bases and J by 8 bases, with 16 bases between the two germline ends. The CDR3 length is 14 residues.

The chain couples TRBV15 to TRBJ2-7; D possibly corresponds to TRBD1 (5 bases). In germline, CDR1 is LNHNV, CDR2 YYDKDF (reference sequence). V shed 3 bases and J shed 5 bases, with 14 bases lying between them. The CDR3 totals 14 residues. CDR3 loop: CATSRTLGVNEQYF. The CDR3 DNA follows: TGTGCCACCAGCAGGACGTTAGGGGTGAACGAGCAGTACTTC. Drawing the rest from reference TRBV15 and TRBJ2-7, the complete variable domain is DAMVIQNPRYQVTQFGKPVTLSCSQTLNHNVMYWYQQKSSQAPKLLFHYYDKDFNNEADTPDNFQSRRPNTSFCFLDIRSPGLGDTAMYLCATSRTLGVNEQYFGPGTRLTVT.

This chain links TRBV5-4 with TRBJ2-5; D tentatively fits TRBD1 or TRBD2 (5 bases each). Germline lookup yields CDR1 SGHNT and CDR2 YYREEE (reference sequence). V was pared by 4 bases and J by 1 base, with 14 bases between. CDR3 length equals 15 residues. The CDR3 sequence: CASSPLGRIQETQYF. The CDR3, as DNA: TGTGCCAGCAGCCCCTTGGGACGGATCCAAGAGACCCAGTACTTC.

CDR3 bases: TGTGCCAGCTCACCGTCCAGGGGAGCCAACGAGCAGTACTTC. This translates into CASSPSRGANEQYF. V is TRBV18 and J is TRBJ2-7; weak D call: TRBD1 (6 bases). The CDR3 length is 14 residues. Per germline, CDR1 KGHSH and CDR2 LQKENI. The ends were cut back, 3 bases at V and 5 bases at J, with 14 bases in the middle. The variable domain in full, completed from reference TRBV18 and TRBJ2-7, reads NAGVMQNPRHLVRRRGQEARLRCSPMKGHSHVYWYRQLPEEGLKFMVYLQKENIIDESGMPKERFSAEFPKEGPSILRIQQVVRGDSAAYFCASSPSRGANEQYFGPGTRLTVT.

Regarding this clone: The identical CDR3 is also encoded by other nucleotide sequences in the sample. CDR3 DNA: TGCGCCAGCAGCTTGGTCCCGGGTGACTATGGCTACACCTTC. Amino acids: CASSLVPGDYGYTF. This chain connects TRBV5-1 to TRBJ1-2; D gene unclear. The V end lost 0 bases, the J end lost 3 bases, and 9 bases lay between the germline ends. Looked up from germline, CDR1 is SGHRS and CDR2 is YFSETQ. This CDR3 has 14 residues.